The clone carrying this T cell receptor beta chain has a single count. Its antigen is still unknown. The data derive from a study of cytomegalovirus exposure and HLA in healthy donors. V was cut by 4 bases and J by 5 bases, with 24 bases left in between. Germline CDR1 and CDR2: MNHNS and SASEGT. The CDR3 totals 18 residues. Study-level results: Reports credit the classifier with highly specific, highly sensitive diagnosis of cytomegalovirus status. One later analysis reportedly identified an Asian-associated ancestry cluster that showed fewer N-insertions than the roughly 720-donor mean. Later analysis identified several of the most significant clusters that appeared linked to common viral pathogens.

PCR employed 60 Vbeta and 13 Jbeta primers. Original processing methods: Around 76 million unique TCR beta chains, some 9.9 million shared, were counted in a later analysis. TCRdb keeps only in-frame clones here, not all; method: immunoSEQ multiplex PCR. V, J and clone size are taken as reported in that table, and D and trimming were inferred from the DNA itself. This table holds about 170,000 clones, 65% to 90% found once. Source material: PBMCs. This receptor was taken from a male donor in good health and CMV-seronegative. This chain uses TRBV6-1 with TRBJ1-5; tentatively, D is TRBD1 (5 bases). The DNA of the CDR3 is TGTGCCAGCAGTGGGGGGGGTAGTGTCGCTTCTCTTCATCAGCCCCAGCATTTT. Protein: CASSGGGSVASLHQPQHF.